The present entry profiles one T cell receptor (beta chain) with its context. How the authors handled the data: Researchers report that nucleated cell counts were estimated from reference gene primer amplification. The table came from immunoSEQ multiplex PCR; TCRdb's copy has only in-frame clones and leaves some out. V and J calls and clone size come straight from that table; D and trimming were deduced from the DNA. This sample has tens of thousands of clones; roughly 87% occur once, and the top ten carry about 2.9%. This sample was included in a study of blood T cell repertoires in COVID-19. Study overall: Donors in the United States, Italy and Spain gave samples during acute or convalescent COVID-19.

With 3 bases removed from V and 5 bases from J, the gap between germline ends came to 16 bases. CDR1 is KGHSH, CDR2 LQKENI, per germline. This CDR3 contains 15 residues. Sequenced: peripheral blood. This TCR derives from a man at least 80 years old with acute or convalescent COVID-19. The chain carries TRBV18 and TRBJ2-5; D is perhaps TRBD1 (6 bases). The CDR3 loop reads CASSPTGPPGETQYF. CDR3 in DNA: TGTGCCAGCTCACCTACAGGGCCCCCAGGGGAGACCCAGTACTTC. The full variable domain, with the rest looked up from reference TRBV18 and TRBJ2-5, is NAGVMQNPRHLVRRRGQEARLRCSPMKGHSHVYWYRQLPEEGLKFMVYLQKENIIDESGMPKERFSAEFPKEGPSILRIQQVVRGDSAAYFCASSPTGPPGETQYFGPGTRLLVL.